This TCR beta chain is drawn from a study of T cell responses to AZD1222 COVID-19 vaccine. The overall study: Combined were second doses at about 4 or about 12 weeks.

Looked up from germline, CDR1 is SGHVS and CDR2 is FQNEAQ. The CDR3 extends over 16 amino acids. V was pared by 4 bases and J by 0 bases, with 4 bases of the junction left unmatched. Remarks on this clone: The antigen remains unidentified.

Generated by immunoSEQ multiplex PCR, the TCRdb table keeps only in-frame clones and is missing some. The sample records 96,000 or so clones, 70% to 90% being singletons. Study-level findings and limits: The study sampled repertoires only after the peak T cell response.

The specimen was peripheral blood, collected on day 0 of AZD1222 vaccination. This TCR derives from an adult in good health. The chain joins TRBV7-8 to TRBJ2-5, with 11 bases matching TRBD1. The chain's CDR3 is CASSSRDRGYQETQYF. The CDR3 region has the DNA TGTGCCAGCAGCTCCCGGGACAGGGGGTACCAAGAGACCCAGTACTTC.